The entry that follows covers one T cell receptor beta chain sequence. These data originate in a study of CD8+ T cells in alopecia areata. Per the germline V gene, CDR1 is LNHNV and CDR2 is YYDKDF (reference sequence). This CDR3 is 14 amino acids long. V lost 0 bases and J 9 bases, leaving 11 bases between the germline ends. Patients with alopecia areata provided lesional scalp punch biopsies as well as peripheral blood. Extracted RNA was reverse transcribed into cDNA, the sequencing template. Sequencing used immunoSEQ multiplex PCR; TCRdb keeps in-frame clones, though not all of them. This sample yields fewer than 8,000 clones, of which around 50% are seen a single time; roughly an eighth belongs to the top ten.

The material was skin, obtained at week 0. This chain joins TRBV15 and TRBJ2-2; D tentatively reads TRBD1 or TRBD2 (5 bases each). The TCR originated in a human donor with alopecia areata. The DNA for the CDR3 is TGTGCCACCAGCAGAGATGGGGGTTGGAGGGAGCTGTTTTTT. This sequence encodes CATSRDGGWRELFF.